This T cell receptor (beta chain) was captured in a study of cytomegalovirus exposure and HLA in healthy donors. Study-wide findings and caveats: Reports state that TCR beta sequences accurately predicted most subjects' HLA-A and HLA-B alleles.

Unmatched junction bases numbered 3, after V lost 1 base and J lost 2 bases. The germline V gene has CDR1 MGHRA and CDR2 YSYEKL. This CDR3 is built from 15 residues. PCR was performed using 60 Vbeta and 13 Jbeta primers. Here immunoSEQ multiplex PCR was the method, and the copy in TCRdb shows in-frame clones only, minus some. The sample holds fewer than 150,000 clones, roughly 70% seen once. A word on this clone: Its antigen is still unknown.

The sample consisted of PBMCs. The V gene is TRBV4-1, the J gene TRBJ2-7, with 9 bases fitting TRBD2. The sequence was obtained from a man aged 18 to 29 in good health and CMV-seropositive. CDR3: CASSQASGVPYEQYF. The DNA of the CDR3 is TGCGCCAGCAGCCAAGCTAGCGGGGTACCCTACGAGCAGTACTTC.